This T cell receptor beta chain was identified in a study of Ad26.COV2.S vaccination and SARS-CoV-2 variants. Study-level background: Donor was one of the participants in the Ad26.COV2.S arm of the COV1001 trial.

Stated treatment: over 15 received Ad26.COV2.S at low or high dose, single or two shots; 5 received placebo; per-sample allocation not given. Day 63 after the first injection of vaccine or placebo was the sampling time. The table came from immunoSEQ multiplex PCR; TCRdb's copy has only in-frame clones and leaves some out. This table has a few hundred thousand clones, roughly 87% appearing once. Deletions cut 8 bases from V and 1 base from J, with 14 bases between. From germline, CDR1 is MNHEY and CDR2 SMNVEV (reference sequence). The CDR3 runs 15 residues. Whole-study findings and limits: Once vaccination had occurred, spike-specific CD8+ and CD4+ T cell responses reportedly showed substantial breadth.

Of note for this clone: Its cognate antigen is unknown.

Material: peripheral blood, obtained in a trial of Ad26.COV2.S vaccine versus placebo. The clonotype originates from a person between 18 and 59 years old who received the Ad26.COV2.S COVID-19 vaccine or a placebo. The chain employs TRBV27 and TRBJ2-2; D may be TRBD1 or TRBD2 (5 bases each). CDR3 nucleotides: TGTGCCAGCGGCCCGCTGGGGGAGAACACCGGGGAGCTGTTTTTT. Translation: CASGPLGENTGELFF.